This TCR beta chain is from a study of T cell changes during pregnancy in multiple sclerosis. The protocol was immunoSEQ multiplex PCR, while the TCRdb copy is restricted to in-frame clones and leaves out a portion. The table shows around 70,000 clones, with about 93% occurring only once. The junction had 6 bases not matched to a gene; V was cut back by 5 bases and J by 6 bases. Per the germline V gene, CDR1 is SGHTA and CDR2 is FQGNSA. The CDR3 is 14 amino acids. The receptor was derived from a female donor in good health, enrolled as a control in a pregnancy study. V and J are TRBV7-2 and TRBJ2-1; 8 bases are a match to TRBD2. The sequenced sample was peripheral blood, obtained in the first trimester of pregnancy. The CDR3 here is CASSPRTSTNEQFF. In DNA form, the CDR3 reads TGTGCCAGCAGCCCCCGGACTAGCACCAATGAGCAGTTCTTC.